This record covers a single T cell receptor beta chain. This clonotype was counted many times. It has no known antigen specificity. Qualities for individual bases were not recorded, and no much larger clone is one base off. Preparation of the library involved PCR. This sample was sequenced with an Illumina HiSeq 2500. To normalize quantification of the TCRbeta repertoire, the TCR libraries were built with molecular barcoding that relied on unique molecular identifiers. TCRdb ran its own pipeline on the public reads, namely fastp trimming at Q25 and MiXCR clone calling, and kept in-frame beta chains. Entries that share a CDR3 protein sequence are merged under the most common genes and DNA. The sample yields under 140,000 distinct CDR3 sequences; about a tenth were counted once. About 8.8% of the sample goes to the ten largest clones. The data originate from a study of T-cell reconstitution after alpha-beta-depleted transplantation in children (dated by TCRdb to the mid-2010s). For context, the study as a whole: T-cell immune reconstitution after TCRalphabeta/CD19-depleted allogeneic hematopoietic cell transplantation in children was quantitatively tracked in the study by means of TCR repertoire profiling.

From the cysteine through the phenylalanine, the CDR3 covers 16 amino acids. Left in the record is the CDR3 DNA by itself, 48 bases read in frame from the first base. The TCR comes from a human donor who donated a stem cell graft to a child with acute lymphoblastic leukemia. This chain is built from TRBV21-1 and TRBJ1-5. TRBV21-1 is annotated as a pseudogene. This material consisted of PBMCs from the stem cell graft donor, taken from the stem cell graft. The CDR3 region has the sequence CASSTRSIAANQPQHF. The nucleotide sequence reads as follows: TGTGCCAGCAGCACCCGATCCATCGCGGCCAATCAGCCCCAGCATTTT.